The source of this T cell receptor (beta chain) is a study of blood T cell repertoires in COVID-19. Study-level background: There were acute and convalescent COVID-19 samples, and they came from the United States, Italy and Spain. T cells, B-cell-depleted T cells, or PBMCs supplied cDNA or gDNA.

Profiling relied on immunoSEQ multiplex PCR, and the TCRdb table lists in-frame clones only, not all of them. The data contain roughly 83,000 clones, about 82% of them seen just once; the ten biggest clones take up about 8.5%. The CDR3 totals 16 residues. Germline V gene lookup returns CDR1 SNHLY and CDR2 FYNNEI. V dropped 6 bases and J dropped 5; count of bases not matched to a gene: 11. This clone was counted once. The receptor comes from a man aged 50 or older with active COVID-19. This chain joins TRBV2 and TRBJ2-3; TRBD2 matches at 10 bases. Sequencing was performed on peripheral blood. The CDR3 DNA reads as TGTGCCAGCAGAATCGCGACTAGCGGGCACAAAGATACGCAGTATTTT. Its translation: CASRIATSGHKDTQYF.